The 23 T cell receptor beta chains reported below all come from one sample, sequenced in a study of long-term antiretroviral therapy in people with HIV. The authors ran the immunoSEQ assay, v3.0, at survey level. Some clones are missing from TCRdb's copy, which holds only in-frame ones; the method was immunoSEQ multiplex PCR. The table has approximately 23,000 clones, over 75% seen once; the top ten hold roughly 6.6%. The specimen was unsorted PBMCs, collected 1.5 years after starting antiretroviral therapy. Receptors originate from a man between 25 and 39 years old with HIV.

The chain carries TRBV19 and TRBJ1-2; the match to TRBD1 covers 8 bases. The ends lost 5 bases at V and 4 bases at J; junction bases unmatched: 12. CDR1 and CDR2 from the germline V gene are LNHDA and SQIVND (reference sequence). The CDR3 spans 16 residues. In DNA form, the CDR3 reads TGTGCCAGTAGTGGTAAAACGGGACAGGCTGTCTATGGCTACACCTTC. It yields the protein CASSGKTGQAVYGYTF.

The chain combines TRBV29-1 with TRBJ2-5; 8 bases line up with TRBD2. Germline-derived CDR1 and CDR2 are SQVTM and ANQGSEA. Losses at the gene ends were 4 bases for V and 4 bases for J; bases not matched to a gene: 5. The CDR3 has 13 amino acids. The CDR3: CSVGQAGGETQYF. The CDR3 DNA is TGCAGCGTTGGACAGGCGGGAGGAGAGACCCAGTACTTC.

The chain links TRBV7-2 to TRBJ1-4; D call uncertain. The V gene lost 1 base and the J gene lost 11 bases, with 8 bases spanning the gap. The V gene's germline CDR1 is SGHTA and CDR2 FQGNSA. The CDR3 length is 12 residues. CDR3 sequence reads: CASSLGGAKLFF. The CDR3 region has the DNA TGTGCCAGCAGCTTAGGGGGTGCGAAACTGTTTTTT.

This clone was observed a handful of times. This sequence joins TRBV7-9 and TRBJ1-3; the match to TRBD1 covers 7 bases. The ends lost 10 bases at V and 4 bases at J; junction bases unmatched: 10. CDR1 and CDR2 from the germline V gene are SEHNR and FQNEAQ (reference sequence). The CDR3 runs 14 residues. The CDR3 region is CATTATGLGNTIYF. The CDR3 coding sequence is TGTGCCACAACTGCGACAGGGTTGGGAAACACCATATATTTT. Full variable domain (outside the CDR3, taken from reference TRBV7-9 and TRBJ1-3): DTGVSQNPRHKITKRGQNVTFRCDPISEHNRLYWYRQTLGQGPEFLTYFQNEAQLEKSRLLSDRFSAERPKGSFSTLEIQRTEQGDSAMYLCATTATGLGNTIYFGEGSWLTVV.

This chain joins TRBV4-1 and TRBJ1-5, with D unresolved. The CDR3 length is 19 residues. Trimming stripped 4 bases from V and 1 base from J, with 23 bases between. CDR1 and CDR2 (germline): MGHRA, YSYEKL. CDR3 DNA sequence: TGCGCCAGCAGCCTATACCCTCCTAGGGAGGCAGGAAGCAATCAGCCCCAGCATTTT. Residues: CASSLYPPREAGSNQPQHF.

V and J are TRBV5-1 and TRBJ2-1; 13 bases align to TRBD2. Germline V gene sequence: CDR1 SGHRS, CDR2 YFSETQ. V lost 4 bases to trimming and J lost 0 bases; unmatched junction nucleotides: 7. The CDR3 length is 18 residues. CDR3 amino acids: CASSPGLAGPSSYNEQFF. For the CDR3, the DNA is TGCGCCAGCAGCCCGGGACTAGCGGGGCCCAGCTCCTACAATGAGCAGTTCTTC.

This clone was counted only a few times. The CDR3 here is CASSLGPSREQYF. The CDR3 bases are TGTGCCAGCAGCTTGGGGCCTAGTCGCGAGCAGTACTTC. The chain recombines TRBV7-2 with TRBJ2-7, with TRBD1 as a possible D gene (5 bases). The CDR3 totals 13 residues. V dropped 3 bases and J dropped 6 bases, with 12 bases sitting between them. Germline-derived CDR1 and CDR2 are SGHTA and FQGNSA.

V usage is TRBV5-6 and J usage is TRBJ1-6, with D perhaps matching TRBD1 (6 bases). The ends were cut back, 4 bases at V and 4 bases at J, with 15 bases in the middle. This CDR3 has 16 residues. The V gene's germline CDR1 is SGHDT and CDR2 YYEEEE. The CDR3 bases are TGTGCCAGCAGCGACCGGACAGCGAGATATAATTCACCCCTCCACTTT. Its translation is CASSDRTARYNSPLHF. The full variable domain, in which reference TRBV5-6 and TRBJ1-6 provide the parts outside the CDR3, is DAGVTQSPTHLIKTRGQQVTLRCSPKSGHDTVSWYQQALGQGPQFIFQYYEEEERQRGNFPDRFSGHQFPNYSSELNVNALLLGDSALYLCASSDRTARYNSPLHFGNGTRLTVT.

The chain uses TRBV27 and TRBJ2-3; 15 bases map to TRBD2. The CDR3 runs 17 residues. Germline V gene data show CDR1 as MNHEY and CDR2 as SMNVEV (reference sequence). After removal of 4 bases from V and 4 bases from J, the junction contained 6 bases not matched to a gene. CDR3 sequence: CASSSRTSGRVADTQYF. In DNA, the CDR3 is TGTGCCAGCAGTTCCCGGACTAGCGGGAGGGTTGCAGATACGCAGTATTTT.

The genes are TRBV6-5 and TRBJ1-5; the D gene is possibly TRBD1 (5 bases). CDR1 is MNHEY and CDR2 is SVGAGI in the germline V gene. The V end was cut by 0 bases, the J end by 6 bases, with 6 bases between. CDR3 length equals 13 residues. This CDR3 reads CASSYSRGQPQHF. The DNA of the CDR3 is TGTGCCAGCAGTTACTCTAGGGGTCAGCCCCAGCATTTT.

This chain uses TRBV5-1 with TRBJ2-1; TRBD2 aligns across 8 bases. The CDR3 is 15 residues long. After removal of 1 base from V and 4 bases from J, the junction contained 4 bases not matched to a gene. Germline assignment: CDR1 SGHRS and CDR2 YFSETQ. CDR3 residues: CASSLTAGDYNEQFF. The CDR3, as DNA: TGCGCCAGCAGCTTGACAGCGGGGGATTACAATGAGCAGTTCTTC.

This clone was counted only a few times. The chain links TRBV6-1 to TRBJ2-5, with D hard to call. The V gene lost 2 bases and the J gene lost 1 base, with 11 bases spanning the gap. The CDR3 runs 15 residues. CDR1 is MNHNS, CDR2 SASEGT, per germline. CDR3 in DNA: TGTGCCAGCAGTGAAATGGCGGCAGCCCAAGAGACCCAGTACTTC. This translates into CASSEMAAAQETQYF.

This chain links TRBV6-5 with TRBJ1-1; TRBD1 agrees at 7 bases. Germline V gene sequence: CDR1 MNHEY, CDR2 SVGAGI. V was clipped by 0 bases and J by 4 bases; unmatched bases: 5. This CDR3 has 15 residues. CDR3 residues: CASSYSQGSGTEAFF. Here the CDR3 DNA reads TGTGCCAGCAGTTACTCACAGGGGTCGGGCACTGAAGCTTTCTTT.

The chain uses TRBV14 and TRBJ1-2, with D hard to call. The CDR3 totals 12 residues. Germline-derived CDR1 and CDR2 are SGHDN and FVKESK. V was cut by 0 bases and J by 10 bases, with 9 bases left in between. The CDR3 nucleotides are TGTGCCAGCAGCCAAGAAGGTACAGTCTACACCTTC. It translates to CASSQEGTVYTF.

This clone was counted only a few times. The genes are TRBV19 and TRBJ1-2; a weak D match, TRBD1 (5 bases). The germline V and J ends were trimmed by 8 bases and 4 bases, with 14 bases remaining between them. The CDR3 runs to 13 residues. Germline lookup yields CDR1 LNHDA and CDR2 SQIVND (reference sequence). CDR3 protein: CASGDAPVYGYTF. The CDR3 bases are TGTGCCAGTGGGGACGCTCCTGTCTATGGCTACACCTTC.

The rearrangement links TRBV7-9 to TRBJ2-7; maybe TRBD1 (5 bases). There are 15 residues in the CDR3. CDR1 and CDR2 (germline): SEHNR, FQNEAQ (reference sequence). V dropped 1 base and J dropped 2 bases, with 12 bases sitting between them. The CDR3 DNA reads as TGTGCCAGCAGCTTAGTGAGGCAGGGCACCTACGAGCAGTACTTC. It yields the protein CASSLVRQGTYEQYF.

The chain carries TRBV15 and TRBJ2-5; 7 bases are a match to TRBD2. CDR1 and CDR2 (germline): LNHNV, YYDKDF (reference sequence). CDR3 length equals 13 residues. J gave up 4 bases and V 5 bases, and 4 bases lay outside the gene matches. The CDR3 DNA sequence: TGTGCCACCAGCGGGGGGGTGGGAGAGACCCAGTACTTC. Amino acids: CATSGGVGETQYF. Using reference TRBV15 and TRBJ2-5 for the parts outside the CDR3, the full variable domain is DAMVIQNPRYQVTQFGKPVTLSCSQTLNHNVMYWYQQKSSQAPKLLFHYYDKDFNNEADTPDNFQSRRPNTSFCFLDIRSPGLGDTAMYLCATSGGVGETQYFGPGTRLLVL.

The rearrangement joins TRBV27 to TRBJ1-5, with 8 bases that match TRBD1. Germline lookup yields CDR1 MNHEY and CDR2 SMNVEV (reference sequence). J was trimmed by 4 bases and V by 3 bases; bases with no gene match: 5. The length of the CDR3 is 15 residues. In DNA form, the CDR3 reads TGTGCCAGCAGTTTGGGGACAGGAAGTAATCAGCCCCAGCATTTT. Its translation is CASSLGTGSNQPQHF.

This clone was recorded only once. V usage is TRBV11-2 and J usage is TRBJ2-1, with D tentatively TRBD1 (6 bases). V was cut by 1 base and J by 1 base, with 14 bases left in between. The CDR3 consists of 17 residues. CDR1 and CDR2 from the germline V gene are SGHAT and FQNNGV. CDR3 DNA: TGTGCCAGCAGCTTAGTAGGAGGACAGTATTCCTACAATGAGCAGTTCTTC. Translating it yields CASSLVGGQYSYNEQFF.

This clone was seen more than once but under ten times. This chain joins TRBV6-4 and TRBJ2-3; no firm D call. Trimming pared 1 base from V and 5 bases from J, leaving 1 base between. Germline lookup yields CDR1 MRHNA and CDR2 SNTAGT. The CDR3 has 11 residues. The CDR3 DNA is TGTGCCAGCAGTGACTTAGATACGCAGTATTTT. Amino acids: CASSDLDTQYF.

On this clone itself: One junction end does not reproduce the germline sequence, and a read error may be involved. This sequence joins TRBV7-7 and TRBJ1-1; D might be TRBD1 (6 bases). The germline V gene encodes CDR1 SSHAT and CDR2 FNYEAQ (reference sequence). The CDR3 spans 13 residues. DNA for the CDR3: TGTGCTAGCAGCTTAAAGCAGGGGACTGAAGCTTTCTTT. Its protein product is CASSLKQGTEAFF.

The V gene is TRBV30, the J gene TRBJ1-1, with TRBD1 as a possible D gene (6 bases). The ends were cut back, 2 bases at V and 2 bases at J, with 15 bases in the middle. Per the germline V gene, CDR1 is GTSNPN and CDR2 is SVGIG (reference sequence). The CDR3 loop spans 15 amino acids. CDR3: CAWSPDTGLNTEAFF. CDR3 in DNA: TGTGCCTGGAGTCCAGACACAGGGCTAAACACTGAAGCTTTCTTT.

The chain uses TRBV4-3 and TRBJ1-5; D unclear. Trimming took 0 bases from V and 7 from J, leaving 13 bases between them. The CDR3 runs 15 residues. The germline V gene has CDR1 LGHNA and CDR2 YSLEER. The CDR3 here is CASSQDASEEQPQHF. In DNA form, the CDR3 reads TGCGCCAGCAGCCAAGATGCGTCGGAGGAACAGCCCCAGCATTTT.